A selection of T cell receptor beta chains follows, all from one sample in a study of T cells after posttransplantation cyclophosphamide. Assay used: immunoSEQ multiplex PCR; TCRdb lists only in-frame clones, some missing. The sample yields 2,500 or so clones, without any singletons. The sample here was PBMCs, taken 32 days after allogeneic stem cell transplant with posttransplant cyclophosphamide. Every receptor here comes from a female patient aged 45-60 years who received an allogeneic stem cell transplant from a related donor, was CMV-positive, and had no GVHD. Some T cells may trace back to the graft donor. CDR3s include the opening cysteine and the closing phenylalanine or tryptophan. D genes are given only for firm matches. The size entry gives once, few or many counts, or a class when the clone is expanded.

TRBV12-3/TRBV12-4	-	many	TRBJ2-7	TGTGCCAGCAGTTTCTCTGACAGAAGCTACGAGCAGTACTTC	CASSFSDRSYEQYF
TRBV7-9	TRBD2	many	TRBJ2-1	TGTGCCAGCCTAGCGGGAGAATCCAATGAGCAGTTCTTC	CASLAGESNEQFF
TRBV27	-	many	TRBJ2-7	TGTGCCAGCAGTGAGCCAGGGCAGTACTTC	CASSEPGQYF
TRBV7-2	-	medium-sized	TRBJ2-2	TGTGCCAGCAGCTTAGCGGCAGGAGGCACCGGGGAGCTGTTTTTT	CASSLAAGGTGELFF
TRBV30	-	few	TRBJ2-4	TGTGCCTCCCGAGCGGGTGGGTCCAAAAACATTCAGTACTTC	CASRAGGSKNIQYF
TRBV19	-	medium-sized	TRBJ1-1	TGTGCCAGTAGTGTAGGTAGCGGGCGAATGAACACTGAAGCTTTCTTT	CASSVGSGRMNTEAFF
TRBV28	-	many	TRBJ2-3	TGTGCCAGCCAACAGGGGAGGGTAGATACGCAGTATTTT	CASQQGRVDTQYF
TRBV27	-	large	TRBJ1-3	TGTGCCAGCAGCCCCAATTCTGGAAACACCATATATTTT	CASSPNSGNTIYF
TRBV7-3	TRBD2	medium-sized	TRBJ2-2	TGTGCCAGCAGCTTAACGACTAGCGGGACGGGGGAGCTGTTTTTT	CASSLTTSGTGELFF
TRBV24-1	TRBD2	many	TRBJ2-1	TGTGCCACCAGTCGTGCGGGAGGGTCTGGGAATGAGCAGTTCTTC	CATSRAGGSGNEQFF
TRBV24-1	-	many	TRBJ2-7	TGTGCCACCTCAGCGGGTGCCTACGAGCAGTACTTC	CATSAGAYEQYF
TRBV15	-	medium-sized	TRBJ2-7	TGTGCCACCAGCAGAGAGCGCTCCTACGAGCAGTACTTC	CATSRERSYEQYF
TRBV7-2	-	many	TRBJ1-4	TGTGCCAGCAGCTTAGCACCCCGGGGGGGAAAACTGTTTTTT	CASSLAPRGGKLFF
TRBV12-3/TRBV12-4	-	many	TRBJ2-7	TGTGCCAGCAGTTTATCTAGCTCCTACGAGCAGTACTTC	CASSLSSSYEQYF
TRBV4-3	TRBD2	many	TRBJ2-3	TGCGCCAGCAGCCAACAGGACAGGCGACTTACTAGCGGGAGTGCAGATACGCAGTATTTT	CASSQQDRRLTSGSADTQYF